This T cell receptor (beta chain) was sequenced during a study of T cells expressing NK-cell markers. Study results and caveats: Several of the donors carried dominant NKG2C+ clonotypes that took up roughly 1.0-8% of their CD8+ T cells.

One entry per CDR3 protein, without DNA, is what TCRdb gives after re-calling the 5' RACE reads. The table for this sample gives over 200,000 distinct CDR3 sequences. Concerning this clonotype itself: Its antigen is not known.

The CDR3 is 16 amino acids. The sequenced material came from blood T cells: a sorted CD56 or NKG2C T cell subset, CD4+ or CD8+ T cells, or bulk PBMC T cells (not recorded which). The chain carries TRBV12-3 or TRBV12-4 and TRBJ2-6; there is no DNA to check the TCRdb D call of TRBD1. The sequence was collected from a man aged 18 to 30 in good health. The CDR3 sequence is CASRPTGPSGANVLTF.